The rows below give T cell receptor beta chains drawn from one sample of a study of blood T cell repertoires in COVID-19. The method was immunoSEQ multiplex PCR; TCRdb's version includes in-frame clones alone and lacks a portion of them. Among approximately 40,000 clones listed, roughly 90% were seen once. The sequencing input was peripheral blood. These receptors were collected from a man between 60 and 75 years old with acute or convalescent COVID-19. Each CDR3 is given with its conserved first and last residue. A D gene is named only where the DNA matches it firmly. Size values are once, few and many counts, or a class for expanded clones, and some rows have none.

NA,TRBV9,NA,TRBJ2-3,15,CASSPPLGLTDTQYF,TGTGCCAGCAGCCCCCCTCTAGGCCTCACAGATACGCAGTATTTT
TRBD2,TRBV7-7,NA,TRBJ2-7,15,CASSPGLAGGYEQYF,TGTGCTAGCAGTCCCGGACTAGCGGGAGGTTACGAGCAGTACTTC
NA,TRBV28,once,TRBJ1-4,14,CASSSPGVGEKLFF,TGTGCCAGCAGTTCCCCGGGGGTTGGAGAAAAACTGTTTTTT
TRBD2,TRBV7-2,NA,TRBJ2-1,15,CASSLSGGTYNEQFF,TGTGCCAGCAGCTTAAGCGGGGGAACCTACAATGAGCAGTTCTTC
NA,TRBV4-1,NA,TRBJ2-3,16,CASSFGRATSTDTQYF,TGCGCCAGCAGCTTCGGGAGAGCGACTAGCACAGATACGCAGTATTTT
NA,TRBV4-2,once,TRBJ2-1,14,CASSQGSDATQQFF,TGTGCCAGCAGCCAAGGATCCGACGCGACTCAGCAGTTCTTC
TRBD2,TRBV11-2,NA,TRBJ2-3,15,CASSLGLAGAGTQYF,TGTGCCAGCAGCTTGGGACTAGCGGGCGCTGGTACGCAGTATTTT
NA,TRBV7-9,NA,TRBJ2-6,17,CASSLDPGEPGANVLTF,TGTGCCAGCAGCTTAGATCCGGGGGAGCCTGGGGCCAACGTCCTGACTTTC
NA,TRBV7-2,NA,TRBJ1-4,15,CASSLFGGLNEKLFF,TGTGCCAGCAGCTTATTCGGGGGATTAAATGAAAAACTGTTTTTT
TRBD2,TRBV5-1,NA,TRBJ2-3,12,CASSLAAGVQYF,TGCGCCAGCAGCTTGGCCGCGGGAGTACAGTATTTT
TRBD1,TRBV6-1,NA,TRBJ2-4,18,CASSEIVGTGVAKNIQYF,TGTGCCAGCAGTGAAATAGTCGGGACAGGGGTAGCCAAAAACATTCAGTACTTC
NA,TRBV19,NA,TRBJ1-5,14,CASTIPGHTQPQHF,TGTGCCAGTACCATCCCGGGACACACGCAGCCCCAGCATTTT
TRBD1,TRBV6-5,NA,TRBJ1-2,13,CASSRDRIDGYTF,TGTGCCAGCAGTAGGGACAGGATCGATGGCTACACCTTC
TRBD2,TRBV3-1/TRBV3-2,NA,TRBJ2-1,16,CASSQVSRLALNEQFF,TGTGCCAGCAGCCAAGTAAGCCGACTAGCCCTCAATGAGCAGTTCTTC
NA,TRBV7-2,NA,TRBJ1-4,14,CASSLRGAGEKLFF,TGTGCCAGCAGCTTACGGGGGGCTGGTGAAAAACTGTTTTTT
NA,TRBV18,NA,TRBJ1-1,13,CASSSSEGTEAFF,TGTGCCAGCTCATCTTCGGAGGGCACTGAAGCTTTCTTT
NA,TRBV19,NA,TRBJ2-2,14,CASSSGRNTGELFF,TGTGCCAGTAGTTCCGGGAGAAACACCGGGGAGCTGTTTTTT
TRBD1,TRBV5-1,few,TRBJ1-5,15,CASSRTGASNQPQHF,TGCGCCAGCAGCAGGACAGGGGCTAGCAATCAGCCCCAGCATTTT
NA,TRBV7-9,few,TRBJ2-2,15,CASSTPTSRAGELFF,TGTGCCAGCAGCACTCCGACTAGTCGGGCCGGGGAGCTGTTTTTT
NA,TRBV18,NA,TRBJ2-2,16,CASSPLVRGGTGELFF,TGTGCCAGCTCACCCCTTGTCCGGGGAGGCACCGGGGAGCTGTTTTTT
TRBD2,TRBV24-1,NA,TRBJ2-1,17,CATSDSSTSGRYNEQFF,TGTGCCACCAGTGACTCTTCCACTAGCGGGAGATACAATGAGCAGTTCTTC
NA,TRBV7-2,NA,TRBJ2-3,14,CAIRAGTYTDTQYF,TGTGCCATACGCGCGGGGACCTACACAGATACGCAGTATTTT
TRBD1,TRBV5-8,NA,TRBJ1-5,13,CASSPTGGRPQHF,TGTGCCAGCAGCCCGACAGGGGGCCGGCCCCAGCATTTT
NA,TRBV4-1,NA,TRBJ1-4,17,CASSLRTDTATNEKLFF,TGCGCCAGCAGCCTTAGGACAGACACCGCAACTAATGAAAAACTGTTTTTT
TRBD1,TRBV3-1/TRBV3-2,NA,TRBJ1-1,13,CASSQGQEGEAFF,TGTGCCAGCAGCCAGGGACAGGAGGGTGAAGCTTTCTTT
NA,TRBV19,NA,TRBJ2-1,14,CASSTRLLGYEQFF,TGTGCCAGTAGTACCCGACTACTTGGGTATGAGCAGTTCTTC
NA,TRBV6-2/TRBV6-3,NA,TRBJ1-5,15,CASSDDPGKNQPQHF,TGTGCCAGCAGCGATGACCCAGGGAAAAATCAGCCCCAGCATTTT
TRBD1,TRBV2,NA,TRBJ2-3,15,CASRRTGTSTDTQYF,TGTGCCAGCAGGAGGACAGGTACTAGCACAGATACGCAGTATTTT
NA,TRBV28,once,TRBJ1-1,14,CATASEVINTEAFF,TGTGCCACCGCTAGTGAAGTGATCAACACTGAAGCTTTCTTT
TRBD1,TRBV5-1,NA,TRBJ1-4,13,CASSLGQGEKLFF,TGCGCCAGCAGCCTGGGACAGGGGGAAAAACTGTTTTTT
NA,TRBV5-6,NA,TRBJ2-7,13,CASTPPSSYEQYF,TGTGCCAGCACCCCCCCCAGTTCTTACGAGCAGTACTTC
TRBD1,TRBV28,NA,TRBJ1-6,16,CASSLGTGGSYSPLHF,TGTGCCAGCAGTTTAGGGACAGGGGGCAGTTATTCACCCCTCCACTTT
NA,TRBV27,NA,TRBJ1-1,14,CASSLNGMNTEAFF,TGTGCCAGCAGTTTAAACGGGATGAACACTGAAGCTTTCTTT
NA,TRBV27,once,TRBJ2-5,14,CASSLLGQGETQYF,TGTGCCAGCAGTTTATTAGGGCAGGGAGAGACCCAGTACTTC
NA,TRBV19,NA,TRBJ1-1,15,CASSIGGGRVAEAFF,TGTGCCAGTAGTATAGGTGGAGGGAGGGTCGCTGAAGCTTTCTTT
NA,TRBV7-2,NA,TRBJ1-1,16,CASSFMVAAGDTEAFF,TGTGCCAGCAGCTTCATGGTCGCCGCGGGGGACACTGAAGCTTTCTTT
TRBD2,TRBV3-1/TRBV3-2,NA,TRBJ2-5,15,CASSQAAGGKETQYF,TGTGCCAGCAGCCAAGCTGCGGGAGGAAAGGAGACCCAGTACTTC
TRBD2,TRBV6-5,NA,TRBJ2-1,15,CASSYDWTSDNEQFF,TGTGCCAGCAGTTACGATTGGACTAGCGACAATGAGCAGTTCTTC
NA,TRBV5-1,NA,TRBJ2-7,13,CASSSPGSYEQYF,TGCGCCAGCAGCTCCCCAGGATCTTACGAGCAGTACTTC
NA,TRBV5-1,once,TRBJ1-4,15,CASSLSGATNEKLFF,TGCGCCAGCAGCTTATCAGGGGCAACTAATGAAAAACTGTTTTTT
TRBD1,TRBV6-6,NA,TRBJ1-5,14,CASRPTGNIQPQHF,TGTGCCAGCAGGCCGACAGGGAATATCCAGCCCCAGCATTTT
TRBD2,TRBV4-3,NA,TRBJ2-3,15,CASSQDQDSGDTQYF,TGCGCCAGCAGCCAAGATCAGGATAGCGGGGATACGCAGTATTTT
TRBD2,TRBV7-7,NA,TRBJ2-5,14,CASSPLTSGETQYF,TGTGCTAGCAGCCCGCTGACTAGCGGAGAGACCCAGTACTTC
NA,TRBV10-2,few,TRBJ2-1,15,CASTVSGGRINEQFF,TGCGCCAGCACGGTTAGCGGTGGTCGCATAAATGAGCAGTTCTTC
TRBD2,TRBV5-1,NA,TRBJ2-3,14,CASSLTSGRDTQYF,TGCGCCAGCAGCTTGACTAGCGGGAGGGATACGCAGTATTTT
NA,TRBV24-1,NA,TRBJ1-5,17,CATSDSPLDSQNQPQHF,TGTGCCACCAGTGATTCCCCCTTGGACAGCCAGAATCAGCCCCAGCATTTT
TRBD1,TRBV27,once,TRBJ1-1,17,CASTPGQGASMDTEAFF,TGTGCCAGCACACCGGGACAGGGGGCGTCTATGGACACTGAAGCTTTCTTT
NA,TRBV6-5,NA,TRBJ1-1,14,CASSWGRTNTEAFF,TGTGCCAGCAGCTGGGGCAGGACGAACACTGAAGCTTTCTTT
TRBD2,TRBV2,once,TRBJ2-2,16,CASSRESGRNTGELFF,TGTGCCAGCAGCCGCGAAAGCGGGAGGAACACCGGGGAGCTGTTTTTT
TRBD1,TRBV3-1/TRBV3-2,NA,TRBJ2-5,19,CASSQELLGTGGAGETQYF,TGTGCCAGCAGCCAAGAACTCCTCGGGACAGGGGGCGCTGGGGAGACCCAGTACTTC
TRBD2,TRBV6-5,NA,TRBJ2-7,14,CASSLTSGRFEQYF,TGTGCCAGCAGCCTGACTAGCGGGAGGTTCGAGCAGTACTTC
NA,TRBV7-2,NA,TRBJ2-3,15,CASSLLGGETDTQYF,TGTGCCAGCAGCTTACTGGGGGGAGAAACAGATACGCAGTATTTT
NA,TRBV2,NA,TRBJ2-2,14,CASNGVRNTGELFF,TGTGCCAGCAACGGGGTTCGGAACACCGGGGAGCTGTTTTTT
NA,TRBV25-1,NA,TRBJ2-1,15,CASSDHKGGYNEQFF,TGTGCCAGCAGTGACCATAAAGGGGGATACAATGAGCAGTTCTTC
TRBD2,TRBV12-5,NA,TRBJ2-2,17,CASGLASGRAYTGELFF,TGTGCTAGTGGTTTGGCTAGCGGGAGGGCCTACACCGGGGAGCTGTTTTTT
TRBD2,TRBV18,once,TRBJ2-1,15,CASSPRREPYNEQFF,TGTGCCAGCTCCCCGCGGCGGGAGCCCTACAATGAGCAGTTCTTC
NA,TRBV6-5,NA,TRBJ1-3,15,CASSVNWQGGNTIYF,TGTGCCAGCAGCGTGAATTGGCAGGGAGGTAACACCATATATTTT
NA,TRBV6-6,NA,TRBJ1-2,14,CASSYQRGDYGYTF,TGTGCCAGCAGTTACCAGCGGGGGGACTATGGCTACACCTTC